The clone carrying this T cell receptor beta chain has at least ten counts. What it recognizes is unknown. Each CDR3 protein is one row after TCRdb ran MiXCR on the 5' RACE reads. The sample has about 100,000 distinct CDR3 sequences; about 9.1% are singletons. The sample is drawn from a study of CD8 T cells in ankylosing spondylitis. Whole-study findings and limits: Disease-linked clones bore a CD8+ phenotype and were relatively rare in peripheral blood. Significant enrichment of disease-linked clones was reportedly seen in matched ankylosing spondylitis synovial fluid.

Sequencing used blood, either unsorted or a sorted T cell fraction (not recorded which). The receptor was derived from a male donor with ankylosing spondylitis or in good health (not recorded which).

CDR3 coding DNA: TGTGCCACCACAACTAAGGGGGGGGAGTACAATGAGCAGTTCTTC. Translated, it gives CATTTKGGEYNEQFF. The V gene is TRBV6-5, the J gene TRBJ2-1, with D maybe TRBD2 (7 bases). Trimming removed 10 bases from V and 4 bases from J, with 20 bases in between. The CDR3 has 15 amino acids. Germline loops: CDR1 MNHEY, CDR2 SVGAGI.